These 31 T cell receptor beta chains were all obtained from the same sample, sequenced in a study of quantifying T cell responses using KT2 cells. Study-level information: Reverse transcription used primers in the TCR alpha and beta constant regions.

Each cDNA got a UMI-containing oligo ligated at its 3' end. An equimolar mix of RC1.1 and RC1.2 primed the beta chain across TRBC1 and TRBC2. TCRdb recomputed calls from the UMI-ligation and nested PCR reads with MiXCR, one row per CDR3 protein. The data contain over 35,000 distinct CDR3 sequences, approximately 15% of them seen just once; the ten biggest clones take up approximately 45%. Sample: PBMCs spiked with cells of the T cell clone KT2. Receptors were obtained from a human donor.

V usage is TRBV20-1 and J usage is TRBJ1-2; possible D gene TRBD1, 5 bases. The CDR3 is 13 residues long. The V and J ends lost 5 bases and 4 bases respectively, with 14 bases between them. The germline V gene encodes CDR1 DFQATT and CDR2 SNEGSKA (reference sequence). The CDR3 nucleotides are TGCAGTGCTCTGGGTACAGGACTCTATGGCTACACCTTC. It codes for CSALGTGLYGYTF.

This chain links TRBV11-2 with TRBJ2-7; 10 bases fit TRBD1. The CDR3 is made up of 13 amino acids. CDR1 and CDR2 (germline): SGHAT, FQNNGV. Trimming at V came to 5 bases and at J to 4 bases, leaving 2 bases not matched to a gene. The CDR3 sequence: CASSGTGVYEQYF. The DNA for the CDR3 is TGTGCCAGCAGCGGGACAGGGGTGTACGAGCAGTACTTC. The full variable domain, with the rest looked up from reference TRBV11-2 and TRBJ2-7, is EAGVAQSPRYKIIEKRQSVAFWCNPISGHATLYWYQQILGQGPKLLIQFQNNGVVDDSQLPKDRFSAERLKGVDSTLKIQPAKLEDSAVYLCASSGTGVYEQYFGPGTRLTVT.

In its sample, this clonotype was seen once. The chain couples TRBV14 to TRBJ2-7; the D gene is possibly TRBD2 (5 bases). Germline V gives CDR1 SGHDN, CDR2 FVKESK. Trimming left V 5 bases short and J 3 bases short, with 14 bases between. This CDR3 comprises 14 residues. CDR3: CASSVTLGGYEQYF. The CDR3 DNA reads as TGTGCCAGCAGCGTTACCCTCGGAGGCTACGAGCAGTACTTC.

This clonotype came up many times. The CDR3 region has the DNA TGTGCCAGCAGCTTGGGGCACAGGGACGTTTCTGAAGCTTTCTTT. Residues: CASSLGHRDVSEAFF. The chain uses TRBV5-5 and TRBJ1-1; D may be TRBD1 (6 bases). The CDR3 covers 15 residues. CDR1 is SGHKS, CDR2 YYEKEE, per germline (reference sequence). Trimming shortened V by 0 bases and J by 6 bases, and 15 bases separated the two germline ends. Full variable domain (rest looked up from reference TRBV5-5 and TRBJ1-1): DAGVTQSPTHLIKTRGQQVTLRCSPISGHKSVSWYQQVLGQGPQFIFQYYEKEERGRGNFPDRFSARQFPNYSSELNVNALLLGDSALYLCASSLGHRDVSEAFFGQGTRLTVV.

The chain is built from TRBV12-3 or TRBV12-4 and TRBJ2-1; 12 bases map to TRBD2. The V segment lost 6 bases and the J segment 2 bases; nucleotides outside the gene matches: 2. The CDR3 covers 15 residues. For the CDR3, the DNA is TGTGCCAGCAGGTCTAGCGGGAGGGCCTACAATGAGCAGTTCTTC. Amino acid sequence: CASRSSGRAYNEQFF.

The chain recombines TRBV14 with TRBJ2-3, with D hard to call. Germline loops: CDR1 SGHDN, CDR2 FVKESK. There are 16 residues in the CDR3. With 1 base removed from V and 0 bases from J, the gap between germline ends came to 11 bases. This chain's CDR3 is CASSQAIRSSTDTQYF. In nucleotides, the CDR3 is TGTGCCAGCAGCCAAGCCATAAGATCTAGCACAGATACGCAGTATTTT.

V and J are TRBV12-3 or TRBV12-4 and TRBJ1-2, with 7 bases lining up with TRBD1. The CDR3 length is 15 residues. J gave up 7 bases and V 4 bases, and 12 bases lay outside the gene matches. CDR3: CASSYGTVLLGGYTF. CDR3 nucleotides: TGTGCCAGCAGTTACGGGACAGTACTATTGGGTGGCTACACCTTC.

The chain employs TRBV20-1 and TRBJ1-1; 7 nucleotides match TRBD1. Germline CDR1 DFQATT, CDR2 SNEGSKA (reference sequence). J lost 3 bases, V lost 5 bases, and 9 bases had no gene match. The CDR3 has 14 amino acids. The CDR3 coding sequence is TGCAGTGCTTCTAGAACAGGGGCGTACACTGAAGCTTTCTTT. Protein product: CSASRTGAYTEAFF.

A few counts support this clonotype. The V call is TRBV11-2, the J call TRBJ2-7; 10 nucleotides line up with TRBD1. V dropped 7 bases and J dropped 4; count of bases not matched to a gene: 7. CDR3 size: 14 residues. From germline, CDR1 is SGHAT and CDR2 FQNNGV. Written as DNA, the CDR3 is TGTGCCAGCACCCGGGACAGGGGAATATACGAGCAGTACTTC. Translation: CASTRDRGIYEQYF.

This chain links TRBV5-6 with TRBJ1-6; D not certain. Trimming left V 5 bases short and J 8 bases short, with 11 bases between. CDR3 length: 13 amino acids. Germline loops: CDR1 SGHDT, CDR2 YYEEEE. This CDR3 is CASRETRDSPLHF. The CDR3 nucleotides are TGTGCCAGCAGGGAAACAAGGGATTCACCCCTCCACTTT.

This clonotype was detected only a few times. The V call is TRBV12-3 or TRBV12-4, the J call TRBJ2-1; no definite D call. V was trimmed by 5 bases and J by 6 bases, leaving 17 bases between them. The CDR3 has 15 residues. In DNA form, the CDR3 reads TGTGCCAGCAGTCGACGGGCCCTTGTGGGCAATGAGCAGTTCTTC. The encoded protein is CASSRRALVGNEQFF.

Only a few counts were recorded for this clonotype. The genes are TRBV24-1 and TRBJ2-1; TRBD2 is a possible D gene (5 bases). Per the germline V gene, CDR1 is KGHDR and CDR2 is SFDVKD. The length of the CDR3 is 14 residues. V was shortened by 3 bases and J by 0 bases, with 5 bases between the two germline ends. CDR3 residues: CATSDGSSYNEQFF. The DNA of the CDR3 is TGTGCCACCAGTGATGGGAGCTCCTACAATGAGCAGTTCTTC.

This clonotype occurred many times. The rearrangement uses TRBV4-1 and TRBJ2-7; 7 nucleotides line up with TRBD2. CDR3 length: 15 amino acids. Germline loops: CDR1 MGHRA, CDR2 YSYEKL. V shed 0 bases, J shed 9 bases, and the junction held 11 bases outside the gene matches. The DNA for the CDR3 is TGCGCCAGCAGCCAAGACCAGGGAGGGAAAGTTGGGCAGTACTTC. Its protein product is CASSQDQGGKVGQYF.

The chain uses TRBV13 and TRBJ2-7, with no clear D. In germline, CDR1 is PRHDT, CDR2 FYEKMQ (reference sequence). V lost 5 bases and J 1 base, leaving 15 bases between the germline ends. The CDR3 runs to 15 residues. In DNA, the CDR3 is TGTGCCAGCAGCCGCAATGAGTGGGGATCCTACGAGCAGTACTTC. Encoded protein: CASSRNEWGSYEQYF.

This chain joins TRBV20-1 and TRBJ2-1; 7 nucleotides match TRBD2. Germline values: CDR1 DFQATT, CDR2 SNEGSKA (reference sequence). The CDR3 covers 13 residues. The J segment lost 8 bases and the V segment lost 4 bases, leaving 8 bases of the junction unmatched. The CDR3 DNA sequence: TGCAGTGCTATCCCTCGCGGGGGATATGAGCAGTTCTTC. It encodes CSAIPRGGYEQFF.

This clonotype was seen a handful of times. This chain joins TRBV6-6 and TRBJ2-7; the D gene is possibly TRBD2 (5 bases). Germline V gives CDR1 MNHNY, CDR2 SVGAGI (reference sequence). Trimming took off 6 bases at V and 7 bases at J, with 13 bases between the two ends. The CDR3 extends over 12 amino acids. CDR3: CASRPSSAEQYF. CDR3 nucleotide sequence: TGTGCCAGCAGACCTAGCAGCGCAGAGCAGTACTTC.

Worth noting for this clonotype: Possible read error: a much larger clone is one base away. The chain couples TRBV20-1 to TRBJ2-3; D may be TRBD1 (6 bases). The V end lost 2 bases, the J end lost 6 bases, and 6 bases lay between the germline ends. From germline, CDR1 is DFQATT and CDR2 SNEGSKA (reference sequence). The CDR3 has 11 residues. CDR3 coding DNA: TGCAGTGCTAGAAGGGGGGATACGCAGTATTTT. It yields the protein CSARRGDTQYF.

There are a few counts of this clonotype. The V gene is TRBV5-1, the J gene TRBJ2-7; no clear D. V lost 2 bases and J 2 bases, leaving 11 bases between the germline ends. In germline, CDR1 is SGHRS, CDR2 YFSETQ. This CDR3 region has 14 residues. CDR3 amino acids: CASSLLADTYEQYF. CDR3 DNA sequence: TGCGCCAGCAGCTTATTAGCCGACACCTACGAGCAGTACTTC.

This clonotype was observed many times. The chain is built from TRBV29-1 and TRBJ2-5; the match to TRBD1 covers 8 bases. This CDR3 is 13 amino acids long. With V trimmed by 4 bases and J by 7 bases, 8 bases remained unmatched. CDR1 is SQVTM, CDR2 ANQGSEA, per germline. The CDR3 protein is CSVVPGGAGTQYF. CDR3 sequence (DNA): TGCAGCGTTGTACCAGGGGGCGCTGGGACCCAGTACTTC.

The gene calls are TRBV6-2 or TRBV6-3 and TRBJ2-7; 7 positions match TRBD1. The CDR3 has 13 residues. CDR1 is MNHEY, CDR2 SVGEGT, per germline. V was pared by 6 bases and J by 6 bases, with 8 bases of the junction left unmatched. CDR3 residues: CASSPDRVGEQYF. CDR3 DNA: TGTGCCAGCAGCCCTGACAGGGTTGGCGAGCAGTACTTC.

This chain connects TRBV30 to TRBJ1-1; possibly TRBD1 for D (5 bases). CDR1 and CDR2 (germline): GTSNPN, SVGIG (reference sequence). This CDR3 comprises 14 residues. V lost 1 base to trimming and J lost 4 bases, with 13 bases between them. This CDR3 is CAWSGRGRGTEAFF. The CDR3 bases are TGTGCCTGGAGTGGTAGGGGACGCGGCACTGAAGCTTTCTTT.

This clonotype was counted only a few times. V usage is TRBV7-2 and J usage is TRBJ2-7, with 10 bases lining up with TRBD2. CDR3 length: 18 amino acids. The V gene end was trimmed by 5 bases and the J gene end by 1 base; junction bases not matched to a gene: 14. Germline CDR1 SGHTA, CDR2 FQGNSA. The CDR3 loop reads CASSHSLGSGGPSYEQYF. The CDR3 region has the DNA TGTGCCAGCAGCCACTCTTTGGGTAGCGGGGGGCCATCCTACGAGCAGTACTTC.

V gene TRBV27 combines with J gene TRBJ1-1; tentatively, D is TRBD1 (6 bases). V lost 6 bases and J lost 4, with 15 bases in between. The CDR3 spans 14 residues. CDR1 and CDR2 (germline): MNHEY, SMNVEV (reference sequence). CDR3 coding DNA: TGTGCCAGCAGATTAGACAGGACGGGCACTGAAGCTTTCTTT. Its translation is CASRLDRTGTEAFF.

This clonotype occurred many times. V gene TRBV7-6 combines with J gene TRBJ2-2, with D unresolved. From germline, CDR1 is SGHVS and CDR2 FNYEAQ. CDR3 length: 15 amino acids. V lost 4 bases and J 1 base, leaving 10 bases between the germline ends. Here the CDR3 DNA reads TGTGCCAGCAGCTCCAACACAGTGAACACCGGGGAGCTGTTTTTT. Translation: CASSSNTVNTGELFF. The whole variable domain, remainder taken from reference TRBV7-6 and TRBJ2-2, is GAGVSQSPRYKVTKRGQDVALRCDPISGHVSLYWYRQALGQGPEFLTYFNYEAQQDKSGLPNDRFSAERPEGSISTLTIQRTEQRDSAMYRCASSSNTVNTGELFFGEGSRLTVL.

The chain combines TRBV5-4 with TRBJ2-1; D is unclear. V dropped 0 bases and J dropped 0 bases, with 10 bases sitting between them. The germline V gene encodes CDR1 SGHNT and CDR2 YYREEE (reference sequence). The length of the CDR3 is 16 residues. CDR3 nucleotides: TGTGCCAGCAGCTTGGCATCCCAGAGCTCCTACAATGAGCAGTTCTTC. This gives the protein CASSLASQSSYNEQFF.

The chain has TRBV19 and TRBJ2-7, with D tentatively TRBD1 (5 bases). V was cut by 6 bases and J by 4 bases, with 19 bases left in between. CDR3 length: 15 amino acids. The germline gives CDR1 LNHDA, CDR2 SQIVND (reference sequence). The DNA for the CDR3 is TGTGCCAGTAGCTCTGACAGCTTGGGGCTTTACGAGCAGTACTTC. Translation gives CASSSDSLGLYEQYF.

This rearrangement joins TRBV28 to TRBJ2-6; a possible D gene is TRBD1 (5 bases). This CDR3 has 16 amino acids. Trimming left V 4 bases short and J 1 base short, with 11 bases between. In germline, CDR1 is MDHEN, CDR2 SYDVKM. The CDR3 is CASSSPGSSGANVLTF. In DNA, the CDR3 is TGTGCCAGCAGTTCACCAGGGTCTTCTGGGGCCAACGTCCTGACTTTC. The complete variable domain, with remaining parts taken from reference TRBV28 and TRBJ2-6, reads DVKVTQSSRYLVKRTGEKVFLECVQDMDHENMFWYRQDPGLGLRLIYFSYDVKMKEKGDIPEGYSVSREKKERFSLILESASTNQTSMYLCASSSPGSSGANVLTFGAGSRLTVL.

This clonotype was counted between two and nine times. V usage is TRBV5-1 and J usage is TRBJ1-6, with TRBD1 matching 9 bases. This CDR3 region has 13 residues. J gave up 5 bases and V 8 bases, and 2 bases lay outside the gene matches. In germline, CDR1 is SGHRS, CDR2 YFSETQ. The CDR3 sequence is CASRTGDNSPLHF. The CDR3, as DNA: TGCGCCAGTCGGACAGGGGATAATTCACCCCTCCACTTT. Looking up the rest from reference TRBV5-1 and TRBJ1-6 gives the full variable domain: KAGVTQTPRYLIKTRGQQVTLSCSPISGHRSVSWYQQTPGQGLQFLFEYFSETQRNKGNFPGRFSGRQFSNSRSEMNVSTLELGDSALYLCASRTGDNSPLHFGNGTRLTVT.

The table lists this clonotype with a few counts. The rearrangement uses TRBV30 and TRBJ2-3; 7 nucleotides line up with TRBD2. This CDR3 has 13 amino acids. Per the germline V gene, CDR1 is GTSNPN and CDR2 is SVGIG (reference sequence). The trim removed 5 bases at V and 1 base at J, leaving 3 bases unmatched. This chain's CDR3 is CAWSRGGTDTQYF. The CDR3 DNA sequence: TGTGCCTGGTCCCGGGGGGGCACAGATACGCAGTATTTT.

The chain uses TRBV11-2 and TRBJ1-1; possibly TRBD1 for D (5 bases). V was pared by 5 bases and J by 4 bases, with 17 bases between. CDR3 length: 15 amino acids. Germline CDR1 and CDR2: SGHAT and FQNNGV. CDR3 nucleotide sequence: TGTGCCAGCAGCAAAGGGGCCACCGGGGGCACTGAAGCTTTCTTT. This codes for CASSKGATGGTEAFF.

The CDR3 nucleotides read TGTGCCAGCCACCCTGATGGGGATAATTCACCCCTCCACTTT. Residues: CASHPDGDNSPLHF. The chain has TRBV2 and TRBJ1-6, with D unresolved. The V gene lost 8 bases and the J gene lost 5 bases, with 13 bases spanning the gap. The germline gives CDR1 SNHLY, CDR2 FYNNEI. This CDR3 has 14 residues.